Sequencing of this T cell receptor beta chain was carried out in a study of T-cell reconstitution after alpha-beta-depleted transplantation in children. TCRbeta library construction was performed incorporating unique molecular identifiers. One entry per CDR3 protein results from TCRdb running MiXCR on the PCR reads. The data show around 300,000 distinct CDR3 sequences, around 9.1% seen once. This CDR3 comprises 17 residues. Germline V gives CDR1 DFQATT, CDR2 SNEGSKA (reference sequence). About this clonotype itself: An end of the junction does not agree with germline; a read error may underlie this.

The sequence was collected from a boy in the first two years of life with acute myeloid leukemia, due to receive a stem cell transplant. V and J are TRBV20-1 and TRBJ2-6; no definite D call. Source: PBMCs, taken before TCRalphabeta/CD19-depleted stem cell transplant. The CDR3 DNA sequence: TGCTGTGCTAGACCTAATGTATATCATTCTGGGGCCAACGTCCTGACTTTC. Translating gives CCARPNVYHSGANVLTF.